Given below is one T cell receptor (beta chain) in context. Profiling relied on immunoSEQ multiplex PCR, and the TCRdb table lists in-frame clones only, not all of them. The table records about 47,000 clones, roughly 76% of them present only once. These data come from a study of radiotherapy plus CTLA-4 blockade in lung cancer. Germline V lookup: CDR1 MRHNA, CDR2 SNTAGT. The CDR3 loop spans 15 amino acids. Trimming removed 4 bases at V and 5 bases at J, with 15 bases between. The chain couples TRBV6-4 to TRBJ2-4; D gene uncertain. This receptor was taken from a human donor with non-small cell lung cancer who had stable disease on radiotherapy plus ipilimumab. Material: peripheral blood, obtained from a patient treated with radiotherapy plus ipilimumab. The CDR3 coding sequence is TGTGCCAGCAGTGCCGAAACGGGTCGTCAAAACATTCAGTACTTC. Translating it yields CASSAETGRQNIQYF.